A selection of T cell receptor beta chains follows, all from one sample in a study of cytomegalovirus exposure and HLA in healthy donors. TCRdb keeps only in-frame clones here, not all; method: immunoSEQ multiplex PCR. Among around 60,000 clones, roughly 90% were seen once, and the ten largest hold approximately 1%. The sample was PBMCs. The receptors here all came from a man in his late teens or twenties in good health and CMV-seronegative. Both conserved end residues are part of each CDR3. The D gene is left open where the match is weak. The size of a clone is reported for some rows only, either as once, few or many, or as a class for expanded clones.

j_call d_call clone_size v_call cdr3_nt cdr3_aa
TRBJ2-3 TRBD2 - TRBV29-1 TGCAGCGTTGATTTCCGGGGTAGCGGGAGCACCGATACGCAGTATTTT CSVDFRGSGSTDTQYF
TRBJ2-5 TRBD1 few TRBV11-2 TGTGCCAGCAGCACCGGACAGGGAAGGAGGGAGACCCAGTACTTC CASSTGQGRRETQYF
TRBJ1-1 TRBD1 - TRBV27 TGTGCCAGCAGTGCTCGACCCTCGGACAGGAGGAACACTGAAGCTTTCTTT CASSARPSDRRNTEAFF
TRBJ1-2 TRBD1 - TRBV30 TGTGCCTGGTCAGGGGGCCGTGGCTACACCTTC CAWSGGRGYTF
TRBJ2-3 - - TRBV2 TGTGCCAGCAGTCAAAAAGAGAGCAAGCAGTATTTT CASSQKESKQYF
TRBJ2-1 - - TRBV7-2 TGTGCCAGCAGCGAGTCGGGGTGGTCCTACAATGAGCAGTTCTTC CASSESGWSYNEQFF
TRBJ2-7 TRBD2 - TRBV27 TGTGCCAGCAGTAAAGTAGCGGGGAGGCAATACGAGCAGTACTTC CASSKVAGRQYEQYF
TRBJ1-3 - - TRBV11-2 TGTGCCAGCAGCCCTGTATCGAACACCATATATTTT CASSPVSNTIYF
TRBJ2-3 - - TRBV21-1 TGTGCCAGCAGCAAACGGCTATTAGGACAGGCAAGCACAGATACGCAGTATTTT CASSKRLLGQASTDTQYF
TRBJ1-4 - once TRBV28 TGTGCCAGCAGTTCTACCCTGGGGGGAAATGAAAAACTGTTTTTT CASSSTLGGNEKLFF
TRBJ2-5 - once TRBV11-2 TGTGCCAGCAGCACCTCCAGGGGTTTCGGGACAGAGACCCAGTACTTC CASSTSRGFGTETQYF
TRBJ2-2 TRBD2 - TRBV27 TGTGCCAGCAGTTTTTCTAGCGGGATATTGAGTACCGGGGAGCTGTTTTTT CASSFSSGILSTGELFF
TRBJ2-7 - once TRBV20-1 TGCAGTGCTGAGGCTAGCTTCGAGCAGTACTTC CSAEASFEQYF
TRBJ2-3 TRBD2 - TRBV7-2 TGTGCCAGCAGCTTAGGGAGCGGGAGGGTAGCAGATACGCAGTATTTT CASSLGSGRVADTQYF
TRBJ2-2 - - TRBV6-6 TGTGCCACCAGAGGGGAAAACACCGGGGAGCTGTTTTTT CATRGENTGELFF
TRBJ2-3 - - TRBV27 TGTGCCAGCAAGGGGTATGGTACAGATACGCAGTATTTT CASKGYGTDTQYF
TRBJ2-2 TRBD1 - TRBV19 TGTGCCAGTACCGCCCTGGGACAGACTAACACCGGGGAGCTGTTTTTT CASTALGQTNTGELFF
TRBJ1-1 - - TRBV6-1 TGTGCCAGCAGTGAGCCACGCCGGGAACTGAACACTGAAGCTTTCTTT CASSEPRRELNTEAFF
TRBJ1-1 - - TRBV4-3 TGCGCCAGCCGCACAGGGTCCGGCACTGAAGCTTTCTTT CASRTGSGTEAFF
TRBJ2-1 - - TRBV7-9 TGTGCCAGCAGCCCCTCCGGGCACAGGAGCTCCTACAATGAGCAGTTCTTC CASSPSGHRSSYNEQFF
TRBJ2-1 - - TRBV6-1 TGTGCCAGCAGTGAAGGGAGGACCTCCTACAATGAGCAGTTCTTC CASSEGRTSYNEQFF
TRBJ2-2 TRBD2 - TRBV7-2 TGTGCCAGCAGCGGACGTGCGGGAGCCGGGGAGCTGTTTTTT CASSGRAGAGELFF
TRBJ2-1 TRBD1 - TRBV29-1 TGCAGCGTTGGGCTGGACAGGGGGCCCGGGAATGAGCAGTTCTTC CSVGLDRGPGNEQFF
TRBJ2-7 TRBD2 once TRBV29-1 TGCAGCGTGCTAAGACGACTAGCGGATAACCTCTCCTACGAGCAGTACTTC CSVLRRLADNLSYEQYF
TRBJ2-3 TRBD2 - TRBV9 TGTGCCAGCAGCGTAGTGAGCGGGAGCGGCGACACGCAGTATTTT CASSVVSGSGDTQYF
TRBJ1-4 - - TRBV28 TGTGCCAGCAGTTTAGTGCAGGGTCGTGAAAAACTGTTTTTT CASSLVQGREKLFF
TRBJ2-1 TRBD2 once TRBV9 TGTGCCAGCAGCGTAGTAGCGGGTACTCTCTTCTACAATGAGCAGTTCTTC CASSVVAGTLFYNEQFF
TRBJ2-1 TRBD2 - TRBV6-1 TGTGCCAGTAACGCCGGGACTAGCGGGGGCAATGAGCAGTTCTTC CASNAGTSGGNEQFF
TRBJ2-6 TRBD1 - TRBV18 TGTGCCAGCTCACCATCTCCACAGGGGATTTTTGGGGCCAACGTCCTGACTTTC CASSPSPQGIFGANVLTF
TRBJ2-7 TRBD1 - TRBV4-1 TGCGCCAGCAGCCAGGGCTCGGGACAGGGCTCCGACGAGCAGTACTTC CASSQGSGQGSDEQYF
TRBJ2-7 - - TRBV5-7 TGTGCCAGCAGCTTGAAGACAGGAGCATACGAGCAGTACTTC CASSLKTGAYEQYF
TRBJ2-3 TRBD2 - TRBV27 TGTGCCAGCAGTTTCGCCTCGCGGGAGGAAGTGAAGACGCAGTATTTT CASSFASREEVKTQYF
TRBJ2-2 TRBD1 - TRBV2 TGTGCCAGCAGCGCCACAGGGGACACCGGGGAGCTGTTTTTT CASSATGDTGELFF
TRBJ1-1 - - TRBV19 TGTGCCAGTAGGGGTGAAGCAGGGAACACTGAAGCTTTCTTT CASRGEAGNTEAFF
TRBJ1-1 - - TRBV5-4 TGTGCCAGCAGCTTGTATCGGGGGAACACTGAAGCTTTCTTT CASSLYRGNTEAFF
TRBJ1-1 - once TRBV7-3 TGTGCCAGCAGCTCGCAGTTAGGGGAACAAGCTTTCTTT CASSSQLGEQAFF
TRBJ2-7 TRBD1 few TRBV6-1 TGTGCCAGCAGTGAAAGGGCAGGGGGCGCCCCGGGCGAGCAGTACTTC CASSERAGGAPGEQYF
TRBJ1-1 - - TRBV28 TGTACCGCAGGGGAAACTGAAGCTTTCTTT CTAGETEAFF
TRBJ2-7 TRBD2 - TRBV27 TGTGCCAGCAGTTTCCAGGTAGCGGGAGGGAGCTCCTACGAGCAGTACTTC CASSFQVAGGSSYEQYF
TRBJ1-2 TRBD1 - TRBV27 TGTGCCAGCACCACAAGACAGGGAAAGGACTATGGCTACACCTTC CASTTRQGKDYGYTF
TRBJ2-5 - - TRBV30 TGTGCCTGGGGGCGGGCCTCAAGGGAGACCCAGTACTTC CAWGRASRETQYF
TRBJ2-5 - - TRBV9 TGTGCCAGCACCGTGCCTGGACATCAAGAGACCCAGTACTTC CASTVPGHQETQYF